Only a few counts were recorded for the clone carrying this T cell receptor (beta chain). Germline V gene lookup returns CDR1 DFQATT and CDR2 SNEGSKA (reference sequence). The ends were cut back, 5 bases at V and 1 base at J, with 14 bases in the middle. CDR3 length equals 14 residues. TCRdb called the 5' RACE reads again in MiXCR, with one record for every CDR3 protein. The sample gives about 580,000 distinct CDR3 sequences, about a sixth of which show up once; 15% to 20% is in the top ten. The entry originates in a study of T cells after yellow fever vaccination. This clonotype was sampled from a man between 18 and 29 years old who received the YFV17D yellow fever vaccine. Sequencing was performed on PBMCs, taken 5 to 6 days after the first yellow fever vaccination. The V and J genes are TRBV20-1 and TRBJ1-1, with D hard to call. CDR3 protein: CSAPGLVSNTEAFF. The CDR3 nucleotides are TGCAGTGCTCCTGGGTTGGTATCGAACACTGAAGCTTTCTTT.